Sequencing of this T cell receptor (beta chain) was carried out in a study of control samples from healthy donors and cancer patients (dated by TCRdb to 2018 to 2020). Libraries were prepared through the immunoSEQ multiplex PCR assay. The table comes from immuneACCESS by way of TCRdb, which keeps in-frame sequences with V and J called. Part of the clones is missing from these tables; in studies checked, under half for an unresolved V gene and the rest for unknown reasons. This sample is represented by approximately 100,000 clones; roughly 92% of them were singletons. Around 2.8% of the sample is held by the ten biggest clonotypes. Regarding this clone: Its target antigen remains unknown. The sample holds no much larger clone one base away, and base qualities are not on file.

The CDR3 has 13 amino acids, counting the end cysteine and phenylalanine. Just the 39-base CDR3 DNA is kept, in frame starting at base 1. The germline V gene encodes CDR1 SNHLY and CDR2 FYNNEI. Deletion took 3 bases off V and 4 bases off J, with a span of 7 bases between the germline ends. This receptor was obtained from a human donor in good health. The donor label of this sample is uncertain. Sequencing was done on a sample of blood. The V and J segments used are TRBV2 and TRBJ1-3, with TRBD1 as a weak D call on 6 bases. CDR3 region: CASSDRGGNTIYF. The nucleotide sequence reads TGTGCCAGCAGTGACAGGGGAGGAAACACCATATATTTT.